The 15 T cell receptor beta chains below come from one sample, sequenced in a study of CD8 T cells in ankylosing spondylitis. TCRdb re-called the 5' RACE reads through MiXCR, storing one row per CDR3 protein. The repertoire has approximately 250,000 distinct CDR3 sequences, 7% to 10% of them found once; the top ten carry around 5.1%. Input material: blood, either unsorted or a sorted T cell fraction (not recorded which). The receptors were gathered from a female donor with ankylosing spondylitis or in good health (not recorded which).

The table lists this clonotype with many counts. The rearrangement links TRBV20-1 to TRBJ2-1; TRBD2 matches 7 bases. The germline gives CDR1 DFQATT, CDR2 SNEGSKA (reference sequence). With 3 bases clipped from V and 3 bases from J, the junction kept 11 bases outside the gene matches. The CDR3 runs 16 residues. DNA for the CDR3: TGCAGTGCTAGTAGGGGAGGGGCGGGGTTCTACAATGAGCAGTTCTTC. Its protein is CSASRGGAGFYNEQFF.

This clonotype was counted at least ten times. The chain is built from TRBV20-1 and TRBJ2-1, with TRBD2 matching 7 bases. This CDR3 region has 14 residues. Trimming cost V 0 bases and J 10 bases; bases outside gene matches: 9. Germline CDR1 reads DFQATT; CDR2 reads SNEGSKA (reference sequence). CDR3 sequence reads: CSARDPGGSAEQFF. The CDR3 DNA is TGCAGTGCTAGAGACCCCGGCGGGAGTGCCGAGCAGTTCTTC.

This clonotype has ten or more counts. The chain recombines TRBV7-6 with TRBJ2-1; D is unclear. V was shortened by 4 bases and J by 10 bases, with 14 bases between the two germline ends. The CDR3 consists of 13 residues. CDR1 and CDR2 from the germline V gene are SGHVS and FNYEAQ. The CDR3, as DNA: TGTGCCAGCAGCTCCACGAGATCCAAAGAGCAGTTCTTC. Amino acid sequence: CASSSTRSKEQFF.

This clonotype was seen repeatedly, ten times or more. CDR3: CASSTDKRGYTF. The CDR3 DNA is TGTGCCAGCAGTACCGACAAGCGCGGCTACACCTTC. The J gene is TRBJ1-2, the V gene TRBV28; D unresolved. The V gene lost 5 bases and the J gene lost 8 bases, with 12 bases spanning the gap. This CDR3 has 12 residues. Per the germline V gene, CDR1 is MDHEN and CDR2 is SYDVKM.

This clonotype has ten or more counts. The rearrangement uses TRBV7-3 and TRBJ2-1, with D tentatively TRBD2 (5 bases). CDR3 length: 15 residues. Germline V lookup: CDR1 SGHTA, CDR2 FQGTGA. With 2 bases removed from V and 7 bases from J, the gap between germline ends came to 15 bases. CDR3 nucleotide sequence: TGTGCCAGCAGCTTACGCCGAGGCCCGGGGAATGAGCAGTTCTTC. Translation: CASSLRRGPGNEQFF.

This clonotype was observed many times. The V gene is TRBV25-1, the J gene TRBJ1-1; perhaps TRBD1 as D (5 bases). The V end lost 8 bases, the J end lost 1 base, and 8 bases lay between the germline ends. This CDR3 contains 12 residues. The V gene's germline CDR1 is MGHDK and CDR2 SYGVNS. This CDR3 reads CASGGGNTEAFF. CDR3 in DNA: TGTGCCAGCGGGGGGGGGAACACTGAAGCTTTCTTT.

This chain connects TRBV19 to TRBJ1-1; D remains unclear. The CDR3 covers 13 residues. Trimming cost V 7 bases and J 10 bases, with 19 bases left between them. Looked up from germline, CDR1 is LNHDA and CDR2 is SQIVND (reference sequence). CDR3 sequence (DNA): TGTGCCAGTACTAACGGGCCAGTAGTTGGAGCTTTCTTT. Its protein product is CASTNGPVVGAFF. Based on the CDR3 plus reference TRBV19 and TRBJ1-1, the full variable domain is DGGITQSPKYLFRKEGQNVTLSCEQNLNHDAMYWYRQDPGQGLRLIYYSQIVNDFQKGDIAEGYSVSREKKESFPLTVTSAQKNPTAFYLCASTNGPVVGAFFGQGTRLTVV.

In this sample, this clonotype turned up many times. The rearrangement links TRBV27 to TRBJ1-2; D gene unclear. The V end lost 6 bases, the J end lost 5 bases, and 13 bases lay between the germline ends. Per germline, CDR1 MNHEY and CDR2 SMNVEV (reference sequence). This CDR3 region has 13 residues. CDR3 DNA sequence: TGTGCCAGCAGCCTTGGTCTTTCTTATGGCTACACCTTC. It translates to CASSLGLSYGYTF.

This clonotype was found a few times. The chain combines TRBV20-1 with TRBJ2-1; 11 nucleotides agree with TRBD2. J was trimmed by 2 bases and V by 2 bases; bases with no gene match: 8. CDR3 length: 17 amino acids. CDR1 DFQATT and CDR2 SNEGSKA come from the germline V gene (reference sequence). The CDR3, as DNA: TGCAGTGCTAGAAATCGACTAGCGGGACCCACCTACAATGAGCAGTTCTTC. Its translation is CSARNRLAGPTYNEQFF.

This clonotype was observed many times. The V call is TRBV20-1, the J call TRBJ2-1; 11 bases match TRBD2. After removal of 0 bases from V and 7 bases from J, the junction contained 8 bases not matched to a gene. Germline lookup yields CDR1 DFQATT and CDR2 SNEGSKA (reference sequence). The CDR3 covers 16 residues. The CDR3, as DNA: TGCAGTGCTAGAGAACTAGCGGGAGTAAGGTTGAATGAGCAGTTCTTC. As protein: CSARELAGVRLNEQFF.

This clonotype was seen at least ten times. This chain links TRBV4-3 with TRBJ1-2, with D perhaps matching TRBD1 (5 bases). Between the trimmed V and J ends, which lost 0 bases and 3 bases, there was a span of 11 bases. The V gene's germline CDR1 is LGHNA and CDR2 YSLEER. The CDR3 runs to 15 residues. Written as DNA, the CDR3 is TGCGCCAGCAGCCAAGATCTGCAGGGCTACTATGGCTACACCTTC. This gives the protein CASSQDLQGYYGYTF.

This clonotype was seen repeatedly, ten times or more. V gene TRBV21-1 combines with J gene TRBJ2-4; the DNA was not used to check the table's D call, TRBD2. TRBV21-1 is designated a pseudogene. This CDR3 has 17 residues. The CDR3 nucleotides are TGTGCCAGCAGCAAAGAACGGGCGGGAGGAGCCAAAAACATTCAGTACTTC. This codes for CASSKERAGGAKNIQYF.

As for this clonotype: A single base separates this from a much larger clone, so it may be a read error. The chain combines TRBV12-3 or TRBV12-4 with TRBJ2-3, with D hard to call. Trimming left V 6 bases short and J 4 bases short, with 11 bases between. The CDR3 extends over 13 amino acids. CDR3 sequence reads: CASRSLVADTQYF. CDR3 DNA sequence: TGTGCCAGCAGATCATTAGTCGCAGATACGCAGTATTTT.

The chain employs TRBV20-1 and TRBJ1-5; D gene ambiguous. Per germline, CDR1 DFQATT and CDR2 SNEGSKA (reference sequence). The CDR3 runs to 14 residues. The germline V and J ends were trimmed by 0 bases and 4 bases, with 10 bases remaining between them. The CDR3, as DNA: TGCAGTGCTAGAGATTTCGGGGAGAATCAGCCCCAGCATTTT. Residues: CSARDFGENQPQHF.

This clonotype was observed many times. The V call is TRBV20-1, the J call TRBJ1-6; D call uncertain. Deletions cut 3 bases from V and 6 bases from J, with 9 bases between. The CDR3 contains 13 residues. Germline V gene data show CDR1 as DFQATT and CDR2 as SNEGSKA (reference sequence). The CDR3 spells CSARGTANSPLHF. The CDR3 nucleotides are TGCAGTGCTAGGGGCACAGCTAATTCACCCCTCCACTTT.